This T cell receptor beta chain was recorded in a study of human T cells and chemical hapten exposure. Points from the study as a whole: Having alopecia, the donors may differ immunologically from healthy people.

The table lists this clonotype with a few counts. What it recognizes is unknown. V was shortened by 4 bases and J by 2 bases, with 8 bases between the two germline ends. The germline CDR1 and CDR2 sequences are SQVTM and ANQGSEA. The CDR3 contains 12 residues. Original processing methods: TCRs per sample had a median of around 98,000 and ranged from about 23,224 to 750,000. One entry per CDR3 protein, called by TCRdb with MiXCR from the RACE reads. None of the V and J calls come from the authors' own analysis; TCRdb made them. The data show under 150,000 distinct CDR3 sequences, with roughly an eighth seen just once and 1.2% to 1.5% held by the top ten. Described time point: patch test 1, 2 weeks after DPC sensitization. As to treatment: therapeutic diphenylcyclopropenone sensitization with weekly scalp DPC. The drawing of blood occurred before each patch test was applied. Participating donors were patients with alopecia, aged 18 to 70 years, considered appropriate candidates for DPC.

The source was whole blood, collected in connection with sensitization to the hapten diphenylcyclopropenone (DPC). The chain is built from TRBV29-1 and TRBJ1-1; D gene unclear. This receptor was taken from a woman between 45 and 60 years old with alopecia areata. Some clones in this sample may be carry-over from other donors' samples. DNA of the CDR3: TGCAGCGTTGTACGGGCAAACACTGAAGCTTTCTTT. This sequence encodes CSVVRANTEAFF.